This is a list of T cell receptor beta chains from one sample in a study of PD-L1 blockade in urothelial cancer. Repertoires were generated with immunoSEQ multiplex PCR, while TCRdb's copy carries only in-frame clones and drops some. The sample lists tens of thousands of clones, around 74% seen once, with less than 5% in the top ten. The specimen comprised PBMCs, sampled around atezolizumab (anti-PD-L1) treatment. The receptors derive from a man in his sixties or seventies with urothelial cancer. CDR3s include the opening cysteine and the closing phenylalanine or tryptophan. A D gene is named only where the DNA matches it firmly. Clone size, where shown, is once, few, many, or a class for clones that have expanded.

size	V	D	J	DNA	CDR3
NA	TRBV7-2	TRBD1	TRBJ2-7	TGTGCCAGCAGCCGGACCGGGACAGGGCTGGACGAGCAGTACTTC	CASSRTGTGLDEQYF
NA	TRBV21-1	NA	TRBJ2-7	TGTGCCAGCAGCAAAGTGGGTAGCGGGGGCCCCTACGAGCAGTACTTC	CASSKVGSGGPYEQYF
NA	TRBV7-2	NA	TRBJ2-7	TGTGCCAGCAGTTCTGGGGGGTACTTTAGCGAGCAGTACTTC	CASSSGGYFSEQYF
NA	TRBV6-4	TRBD1	TRBJ2-1	TGTGCCAGCAGTACCGAGGAAGGGGGCAGTGAGCAGTTCTTC	CASSTEEGGSEQFF
many	TRBV2	NA	TRBJ2-1	TGTGCCAGCAGTGTGGAGAATAGAATTTGGATCTTC	CASSVENRIWIF
once	TRBV18	TRBD2	TRBJ2-2	TGTGCCAGCTCACCTCTGCGGGAGGCCGGGGAGCTGTTTTTT	CASSPLREAGELFF
NA	TRBV6-1	NA	TRBJ1-5	TGTGCCAGCAGTGCTAGAGGGCCGACTGGTTCCCAGCATTTT	CASSARGPTGSQHF
NA	TRBV5-5	TRBD1	TRBJ2-7	TGTGCCAGCAGCTCAGTTCCAGGACAGGCCGCCTACGAGCAGTACTTC	CASSSVPGQAAYEQYF
medium-sized	TRBV5-4	NA	TRBJ2-5	TGTGCCAGCAGCTTGAGGGCGGGTGGTCAAGAGACCCAGTACTTC	CASSLRAGGQETQYF
once	TRBV7-9	NA	TRBJ2-7	TGTGCCAGCAGCTTCCAGGGTGTCTACGAGCAGTACTTC	CASSFQGVYEQYF
few	TRBV11-3	NA	TRBJ2-7	TGTGCCAGCAGCTTAGGATCGACCCGGAATCGTGCGGCCGAGCAGTACTTC	CASSLGSTRNRAAEQYF
NA	TRBV29-1	NA	TRBJ2-7	TGCAGCGTTGACGAGGGCGAGCAGTACTTC	CSVDEGEQYF
NA	TRBV19	NA	TRBJ2-1	TGTGCCAGTAGTCTAAATTCCGGTGAGCAGTTCTTC	CASSLNSGEQFF
medium-sized	TRBV19	TRBD2	TRBJ2-5	TGTGCCAGTAGTACCTGGACTAGCGGGAGAGAGACCCAGTACTTC	CASSTWTSGRETQYF
NA	TRBV18	TRBD2	TRBJ2-2	TGTGCCAGCTCACCCCCTGGGACTAGCGGGGAGCTGTTTTTT	CASSPPGTSGELFF
NA	TRBV6-5	TRBD2	TRBJ2-4	TGTGCCAGCAGTTATGGGCTAGCGGGTACCAAAAACATTCAGTACTTC	CASSYGLAGTKNIQYF
NA	TRBV19	TRBD1	TRBJ1-1	TGTGCCACCCGGGGGACAGCAAACACTGAAGCTTTCTTT	CATRGTANTEAFF
NA	TRBV11-2	TRBD1	TRBJ1-2	TGTGCCAGCAGCCGTACAGACAGGGAAGGGTATGGCTACACCTTC	CASSRTDREGYGYTF
NA	TRBV10-3	NA	TRBJ1-1	TGTGCCATCGGATACAGGGAGGGTACTGAAGCTTTCTTT	CAIGYREGTEAFF
NA	TRBV29-1	NA	TRBJ2-5	TGCAGCGTTCAGGGCTCGGCAGGAGAGACCCAGTACTTC	CSVQGSAGETQYF
once	TRBV12-1	NA	TRBJ1-1	TGTGCCAGCAGCCGAATAATTTTCCGGGACAGGGGAAAGGAGTACAGGTACACTGAAGCTTTCTTT	CASSRIIFRDRGKEYRYTEAFF
NA	TRBV6-5	TRBD1	TRBJ1-2	TGTGCCAGCAGTCCCGATGGGACAGCTTTCTATGGCTACACCTTC	CASSPDGTAFYGYTF
NA	TRBV6-6	TRBD2	TRBJ2-4	TGTGCCAGCAGCCGGGGAGGGGAAAACATTCAGTACTTC	CASSRGGENIQYF
NA	TRBV18	TRBD1	TRBJ1-1	TGTGCCAGCTCACCGCTGGGACAGGGAGGGGCCCTTGAAGCTTTCTTT	CASSPLGQGGALEAFF
NA	TRBV18	NA	TRBJ1-1	TGTGCCAGCTCACCAATCGGGATGGGTAGCGGCGCTGAAGCTTTCTTT	CASSPIGMGSGAEAFF
NA	TRBV18	TRBD1	TRBJ1-4	TGTGCCAGCTCACCGAGGGACAGCTTTAATGAAAAACTGTTTTTT	CASSPRDSFNEKLFF
NA	TRBV7-3	NA	TRBJ2-5	TGTGCCAGCAGCTTAGGAGCTCGGGGGTCCGCTCAAGAGACCCAGTACTTC	CASSLGARGSAQETQYF
NA	TRBV4-2	TRBD2	TRBJ2-1	TGTGCCAGCAGCCAAGAGGCTAGCGGGAGGTCCTACAATGAGCAGTTCTTC	CASSQEASGRSYNEQFF
NA	TRBV7-9	NA	TRBJ2-5	TGTGCCAGCAGCTTAGGCGGCGGCGGAGAGACCCAGTACTTC	CASSLGGGGETQYF